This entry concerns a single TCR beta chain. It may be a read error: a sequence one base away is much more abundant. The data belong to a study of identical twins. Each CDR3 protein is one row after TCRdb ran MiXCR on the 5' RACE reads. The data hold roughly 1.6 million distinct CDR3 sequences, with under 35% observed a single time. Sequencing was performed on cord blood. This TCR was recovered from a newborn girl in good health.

The CDR3 region is CASSAGQATDTQYF. The CDR3 DNA reads TGTGCCAGCAGCGCGGGACAGGCCACAGATACGCAGTATTTT. V is TRBV9 and J is TRBJ2-3; 8 bases agree with TRBD1. V shed 3 bases and J 2 bases; nucleotides not matched to a gene: 2. CDR1 is SGDLS, CDR2 YYNGEE, per germline. The CDR3 extends over 14 amino acids. Variable domain in full (rest from reference TRBV9 and TRBJ2-3): DSGVTQTPKHLITATGQRVTLRCSPRSGDLSVYWYQQSLDQGLQFLIQYYNGEERAKGNILERFSAQQFPDLHSELNLSSLELGDSALYFCASSAGQATDTQYFGPGTRLTVL.